This paragraph reports one TCR beta chain. The entry originates in a study of blood T cell repertoires in COVID-19. CDR3 length equals 14 residues. CDR1 is SGHRS, CDR2 YFSETQ, per germline. Between the trimmed V and J ends, which lost 3 bases and 7 bases, there was a span of 14 bases. Sequencing was performed with immunoSEQ multiplex PCR; in TCRdb, only in-frame clones are kept and a portion is missing. The sample lists a few hundred thousand clones, approximately 92% occurring once. This receptor was identified in a woman in her 40s who had recovered from COVID-19. The sample comprised peripheral blood. The rearrangement links TRBV5-1 to TRBJ2-4, with a possible D match to TRBD2 (6 bases). The CDR3 nucleotides read TGCGCCAGCAGCTCCATTCCGGCGGGGAACATTCAGTACTTC. Translating it yields CASSSIPAGNIQYF.